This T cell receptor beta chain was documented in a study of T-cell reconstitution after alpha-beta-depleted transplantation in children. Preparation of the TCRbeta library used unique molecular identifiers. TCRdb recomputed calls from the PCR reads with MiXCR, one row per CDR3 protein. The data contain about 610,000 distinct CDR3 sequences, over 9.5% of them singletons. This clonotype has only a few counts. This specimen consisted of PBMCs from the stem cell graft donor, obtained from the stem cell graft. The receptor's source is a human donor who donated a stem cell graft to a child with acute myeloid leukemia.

CDR3 bases: TGCAGCGTTGATGGTCCGGGTAGCTCCTACAATGAGCAGTTCTTC. This sequence encodes CSVDGPGSSYNEQFF. The genes are TRBV29-1 and TRBJ2-1; D ambiguous. CDR1 is SQVTM, CDR2 ANQGSEA, per germline. The V end lost 3 bases, the J end lost 0 bases, and 12 bases lay between the germline ends. This CDR3 spans 15 amino acids.